A single sample gave rise to the 21 T cell receptor beta chains below, sequenced in a study of CD8 T cells in ankylosing spondylitis. Notes on the study in general: Characteristic of ankylosing spondylitis blood, it appeared, was a TCR beta motif comprising several highly homologous variants.

These receptors have no identified antigens. A single record per CDR3 protein comes from TCRdb applying MiXCR to the 5' RACE reads. The sample lists approximately 400,000 distinct CDR3 sequences, roughly 25% seen once, with approximately 1% in the top ten. The sequencing sample was made of blood, either unsorted or a sorted T cell fraction (not recorded which). These receptor sequences come from a male donor with ankylosing spondylitis.

This clonotype was found a few times. The chain carries TRBV12-3 or TRBV12-4 and TRBJ1-3; D is unresolved. The CDR3 runs 14 residues. V lost 6 bases and J lost 2, with 11 bases in between. For the CDR3, the DNA is TGTGCCAGCAGCACCCGGACGGCTGGAAACACCATATATTTT. Its translation: CASSTRTAGNTIYF.

This chain uses TRBV5-1 with TRBJ1-2; 8 positions agree with TRBD1. Germline CDR1 and CDR2: SGHRS and YFSETQ. The length of the CDR3 is 14 residues. The ends lost 7 bases at V and 7 bases at J; junction bases unmatched: 12. The CDR3 sequence is CASRRPGGLFGYTF. In nucleotides, the CDR3 is TGCGCCAGCCGAAGACCAGGGGGCCTTTTTGGCTACACCTTC.

This clonotype was found a few times. The chain recombines TRBV5-1 with TRBJ2-1; 15 bases are a match to TRBD2. The CDR3 spans 18 residues. V shed 1 base and J 9 bases; nucleotides not matched to a gene: 11. Germline CDR1 reads SGHRS; CDR2 reads YFSETQ. The CDR3 region is CASSLLTTGLAGGSEQFF. CDR3 nucleotide sequence: TGCGCCAGCAGCTTGTTAACCACGGGACTAGCGGGAGGAAGTGAGCAGTTCTTC.

This clonotype was found many times. This chain links TRBV5-1 with TRBJ2-1; D ambiguous. The CDR3 is 13 residues long. V lost 0 bases to trimming and J lost 5 bases, with 6 bases between them. Germline assignment: CDR1 SGHRS and CDR2 YFSETQ. In nucleotides, the CDR3 is TGCGCCAGCAGCTTGGGCACGAACAATGAGCAGTTCTTC. Translating it yields CASSLGTNNEQFF.

J is TRBJ2-5 and V is TRBV5-1; 12 bases line up with TRBD2. The V gene end was trimmed by 1 base and the J gene end by 2 bases; junction bases not matched to a gene: 6. This CDR3 has 17 residues. The germline V gene encodes CDR1 SGHRS and CDR2 YFSETQ. The CDR3 is CASSLFPSGRGQETQYF. In nucleotides, the CDR3 is TGCGCCAGCAGCTTGTTCCCTAGCGGGAGGGGACAAGAGACCCAGTACTTC. Complete variable domain (other parts from reference TRBV5-1 and TRBJ2-5): KAGVTQTPRYLIKTRGQQVTLSCSPISGHRSVSWYQQTPGQGLQFLFEYFSETQRNKGNFPGRFSGRQFSNSRSEMNVSTLELGDSALYLCASSLFPSGRGQETQYFGPGTRLLVL.

This chain uses TRBV5-1 with TRBJ1-6, with D possibly TRBD1 on 5 matching bases. Germline values: CDR1 SGHRS, CDR2 YFSETQ. The CDR3 spans 13 residues. Trimming took 4 bases from V and 9 from J, leaving 11 bases between them. The CDR3 sequence is CASSDDRSSPLHF. The CDR3 nucleotides are TGCGCCAGCAGCGACGACAGATCTTCACCCCTCCACTTT.

This clonotype was recorded a few times. The chain combines TRBV29-1 with TRBJ1-3; D is undetermined. Germline-derived CDR1 and CDR2 are SQVTM and ANQGSEA. The CDR3 runs 13 residues. V lost 3 bases to trimming and J lost 2 bases, with 8 bases between them. CDR3 in DNA: TGCAGCGTTGAGGTTGGGGCTGGAAACACCATATATTTT. Amino acid sequence: CSVEVGAGNTIYF.

The genes are TRBV5-1 and TRBJ1-2; 9 nucleotides agree with TRBD1. V dropped 4 bases and J dropped 3; count of bases not matched to a gene: 7. Looked up from germline, CDR1 is SGHRS and CDR2 is YFSETQ. The CDR3 sequence is 15 residues long. DNA for the CDR3: TGCGCCAGCAGCCGGGACAGGGTCGTCGACTATGGCTACACCTTC. Translating it yields CASSRDRVVDYGYTF.

This rearrangement joins TRBV7-9 to TRBJ1-3, with 10 nucleotides matching TRBD1. V shed 2 bases, J shed 2 bases, and the junction held 3 bases outside the gene matches. Germline assignment: CDR1 SEHNR and CDR2 FQNEAQ (reference sequence). The CDR3 loop spans 16 amino acids. The CDR3 DNA reads as TGTGCCAGCAGCTTAAGACAGGGGGCGACTGGAAACACCATATATTTT. It yields the protein CASSLRQGATGNTIYF. Based on the CDR3 plus reference TRBV7-9 and TRBJ1-3, the full variable domain is DTGVSQNPRHKITKRGQNVTFRCDPISEHNRLYWYRQTLGQGPEFLTYFQNEAQLEKSRLLSDRFSAERPKGSFSTLEIQRTEQGDSAMYLCASSLRQGATGNTIYFGEGSWLTVV.

The genes are TRBV5-1 and TRBJ2-1; possible D gene TRBD2, 6 bases. The CDR3 has 14 amino acids. The V gene lost 4 bases and the J gene lost 5 bases, with 13 bases spanning the gap. Germline-derived CDR1 and CDR2 are SGHRS and YFSETQ. The CDR3 spells CASSLRTTNNEQFF. Written as DNA, the CDR3 is TGCGCCAGCAGCCTACGGACTACTAACAATGAGCAGTTCTTC.

This clonotype appeared a few times. J is TRBJ2-7 and V is TRBV20-1; TRBD2 matches 8 bases. This CDR3 region has 14 residues. Germline CDR1 reads DFQATT; CDR2 reads SNEGSKA (reference sequence). The trim removed 6 bases at V and 4 bases at J, leaving 11 bases unmatched. CDR3 DNA: TGCAGTGCCCAGCCGGGGGGGAGCTGGTACGAGCAGTACTTC. Translated: CSAQPGGSWYEQYF.

This clonotype was detected a few times. V is TRBV12-3 or TRBV12-4 and J is TRBJ1-2; 8 bases align to TRBD1. CDR3 length: 14 amino acids. V was clipped by 2 bases and J by 7 bases; unmatched bases: 6. This chain's CDR3 is CASSLRATGVGYTF. Here the CDR3 DNA reads TGTGCCAGCAGTTTACGGGCGACAGGGGTTGGCTACACCTTC.

The CDR3, as DNA: TGTGCCAGCAGCACGACAGGGGGTGACACTGAAGCTTTCTTT. Translating it yields CASSTTGGDTEAFF. The gene calls are TRBV3-1 and TRBJ1-1; 9 nucleotides align to TRBD1. V was pared by 5 bases and J by 3 bases, with 4 bases of the junction left unmatched. Germline CDR1 LGHDT, CDR2 YNNKEL (reference sequence). The CDR3 contains 14 residues.

This clonotype was seen ten or more times. The chain combines TRBV7-2 with TRBJ2-1, with a tentative D call TRBD2 (5 bases). V lost 8 bases and J 0 bases, leaving 8 bases between the germline ends. Germline loops: CDR1 SGHTA, CDR2 FQGNSA. This CDR3 spans 13 amino acids. The chain's CDR3 is CASLGSSYNEQFF. Here the CDR3 DNA reads TGTGCCAGCCTGGGGAGCTCCTACAATGAGCAGTTCTTC.

This clonotype was counted many times. The chain links TRBV5-1 to TRBJ1-2; the D gene is possibly TRBD1 (5 bases). The length of the CDR3 is 15 residues. The ends were cut back, 5 bases at V and 7 bases at J, with 21 bases in the middle. From germline, CDR1 is SGHRS and CDR2 YFSETQ. This CDR3 is CASRLSRDASTGYTF. CDR3 sequence (DNA): TGCGCCAGCAGGCTTAGCCGGGACGCGTCTACTGGCTACACCTTC.

This chain uses TRBV12-3 or TRBV12-4 with TRBJ2-7; D perhaps matches TRBD2 (6 bases). CDR3 length: 19 amino acids. The V gene lost 11 bases and the J gene lost 3 bases, with 35 bases spanning the gap. CDR3 coding DNA: TGTGCCGGCCGGTGGGAGGCCCAAGGGTCCCAATACAGAAACTACGAGCAGTACGTC. As protein: CAGRWEAQGSQYRNYEQYV.

The J gene is TRBJ2-2, the V gene TRBV12-3 or TRBV12-4; 8 bases agree with TRBD1. CDR3 size: 14 residues. Trimming removed 5 bases from V and 6 bases from J; junction bases left unmatched: 5. The CDR3 bases are TGTGCCAGCAGTACCACAGGGGGGTCCGGGGAGCTGTTTTTT. Translated: CASSTTGGSGELFF.

The chain uses TRBV12-3 or TRBV12-4 and TRBJ2-7, with 9 bases matching TRBD1. CDR3 length equals 14 residues. Losses at the gene ends were 5 bases for V and 0 bases for J; bases not matched to a gene: 2. The CDR3 nucleotides read TGTGCCAGCAGTAGGACAGGGGTCTCCTACGAGCAGTACTTC. This codes for CASSRTGVSYEQYF.

The chain is built from TRBV9 and TRBJ2-3; TRBD1 matches 7 bases. V lost 0 bases to trimming and J lost 0 bases; unmatched junction nucleotides: 13. This CDR3 contains 19 residues. The V gene's germline CDR1 is SGDLS and CDR2 YYNGEE. The CDR3 sequence: CASSVATWTGNPSTDTQYF. The CDR3 DNA is TGTGCCAGCAGCGTAGCTACGTGGACAGGAAATCCTAGCACAGATACGCAGTATTTT. Filled out from reference TRBV9 and TRBJ2-3, the complete variable domain reads DSGVTQTPKHLITATGQRVTLRCSPRSGDLSVYWYQQSLDQGLQFLIQYYNGEERAKGNILERFSAQQFPDLHSELNLSSLELGDSALYFCASSVATWTGNPSTDTQYFGPGTRLTVL.

The chain couples TRBV20-1 to TRBJ2-1; D is possibly TRBD1 or TRBD2 (7 bases each). Looked up from germline, CDR1 is DFQATT and CDR2 is SNEGSKA (reference sequence). V gave up 3 bases and J gave up 6 bases, with 15 bases separating them. The CDR3 contains 14 residues. CDR3 bases: TGCAGTGCTAGTCCAGGGGGGGACCCCAATGAGCAGTTCTTC. Its translation: CSASPGGDPNEQFF.

Only a few counts were recorded for this clonotype. The rearrangement uses TRBV20-1 and TRBJ1-1; D possibly corresponds to TRBD1 (6 bases). Germline loops: CDR1 DFQATT, CDR2 SNEGSKA (reference sequence). This CDR3 contains 16 residues. Trimming pared 2 bases from V and 0 bases from J, leaving 16 bases between. CDR3 sequence (DNA): TGCAGTGCTAGACGTCGCCAGGGGAGACTGAACACTGAAGCTTTCTTT. It encodes CSARRRQGRLNTEAFF.